Listed below are T cell receptor beta chains from one sample, sequenced in a study of metastatic and nonmetastatic thyroid tumors. TCRdb re-called the PCR reads through MiXCR. The sample lists roughly 13,000 clones; approximately 30% were seen once. Source material: tumor tissue. These receptors were obtained from a female donor with papillary thyroid cancer or a benign thyroid nodule (not recorded which). Some clones in this sample may be carry-over from other donors' samples. The CDR3 runs from the conserved cysteine through the conserved F or W. D genes are given only for firm matches. Size is stated for part of the rows, as once, few or many counts, or as a class when the clone is expanded.

j_gene: TRBJ2-1
d_gene: NA
abundance: NA
v_gene: TRBV6-4
CDR3nt: TGTGCCAGCAGTGACGGGACCCAAACTAATGAGCAGCTCTTC
CDR3aa: CASSDGTQTNEQLF

j_gene: TRBJ2-3
d_gene: NA
abundance: NA
v_gene: TRBV5-1
CDR3nt: TGCGCCAGCAGCTTGGTCCCACTAGTTTCAGATACGCAGTATTTT
CDR3aa: CASSLVPLVSDTQYF

j_gene: TRBJ2-1
d_gene: NA
abundance: NA
v_gene: TRBV4-2
CDR3nt: TGTGCCAGCAGCCAAGAGGGGGCGGGCTCCTACAATGAGCAGTTCTTC
CDR3aa: CASSQEGAGSYNEQFF

j_gene: TRBJ2-2
d_gene: NA
abundance: many
v_gene: TRBV2
CDR3nt: TGTGCCAGCAGGCCCAGGGGGGCCGGGGAGCTGTTTTTT
CDR3aa: CASRPRGAGELFF

j_gene: TRBJ2-7
d_gene: TRBD1
abundance: many
v_gene: TRBV7-2
CDR3nt: TGTGCCAGCAGCTTTGGGACAGGGGCAGAAGAGCAGTACTTC
CDR3aa: CASSFGTGAEEQYF

j_gene: TRBJ2-1
d_gene: NA
abundance: many
v_gene: TRBV7-3
CDR3nt: TGTGCCAGCAGCTTAATTAGTGCCAGCTCCTACAATGAGCAGTTCTTC
CDR3aa: CASSLISASSYNEQFF

j_gene: TRBJ2-7
d_gene: NA
abundance: large
v_gene: TRBV3-1
CDR3nt: TGTGCCAGCAGCCAAGATCACGCTGCTGCCTACGAGCAGTACTTC
CDR3aa: CASSQDHAAAYEQYF

j_gene: TRBJ2-5
d_gene: NA
abundance: NA
v_gene: TRBV9
CDR3nt: TGTGCCAGCAGCGTTTTAGCGGACCCCCAAGAGACCCAGTACTTC
CDR3aa: CASSVLADPQETQYF

j_gene: TRBJ2-7
d_gene: NA
abundance: NA
v_gene: TRBV15
CDR3nt: TGTGCCACCAGCAGAGACAGTACTGGGGGCTACGAGCAGTACTTC
CDR3aa: CATSRDSTGGYEQYF

j_gene: TRBJ2-7
d_gene: TRBD2
abundance: many
v_gene: TRBV5-5
CDR3nt: TGTGCCAGCAGCTTGGACACTAGCGGAGGTTACGAGCAGTACTTC
CDR3aa: CASSLDTSGGYEQYF

j_gene: TRBJ1-4
d_gene: NA
abundance: many
v_gene: TRBV30
CDR3nt: TGTGCCTGGAGTGTACTCAGGAATCAAGAAAAACTGTTTTTT
CDR3aa: CAWSVLRNQEKLFF

j_gene: TRBJ2-1
d_gene: NA
abundance: few
v_gene: TRBV12-3/TRBV12-4
CDR3nt: TGTGCCAGCACTGTTGCGGGAACACACAATGAGCAGTTCTTC
CDR3aa: CASTVAGTHNEQFF

j_gene: TRBJ1-2
d_gene: TRBD1
abundance: NA
v_gene: TRBV24-1
CDR3nt: TGTGCCACCAGTGATCCCCACAGGGGGCAGGAGGGCTACACCTTC
CDR3aa: CATSDPHRGQEGYTF

j_gene: TRBJ2-1
d_gene: TRBD2
abundance: many
v_gene: TRBV6-2/TRBV6-3
CDR3nt: TGTGCCAGCAGTTACGGCGGGAGCTCCTACAATGAGCAGTTCTTC
CDR3aa: CASSYGGSSYNEQFF

j_gene: TRBJ2-3
d_gene: NA
abundance: NA
v_gene: TRBV7-9
CDR3nt: TGTGCCATCATGGCGGATACCCAGTATTTT
CDR3aa: CAIMADTQYF

j_gene: TRBJ1-1
d_gene: TRBD1
abundance: many
v_gene: TRBV18
CDR3nt: TGTGCCAGCTCAGCTACAGAATCAGGGGGCACTGAAGCTTTCTTT
CDR3aa: CASSATESGGTEAFF

j_gene: TRBJ2-7
d_gene: TRBD2
abundance: few
v_gene: TRBV6-1
CDR3nt: TGTGCCATCGGGACTAGCGATACCTACGAGCAGTACTTC
CDR3aa: CAIGTSDTYEQYF

j_gene: TRBJ2-6
d_gene: NA
abundance: many
v_gene: TRBV5-5
CDR3nt: TGTGCCAGCAGTCAAGGACAACACTCTGGGGCCAACGTCCTGACTTTC
CDR3aa: CASSQGQHSGANVLTF

j_gene: TRBJ2-1
d_gene: NA
abundance: many
v_gene: TRBV7-9
CDR3nt: TGTGCCAGCAGCATAAGGGAAGAGGACAATGAGCAGTTCTTC
CDR3aa: CASSIREEDNEQFF

j_gene: TRBJ2-1
d_gene: TRBD1
abundance: NA
v_gene: TRBV6-1
CDR3nt: TGTGCCAGCAGTGATAGGGGTGGGACAGGGGGCTTCATGAATGAGCAGTTCTTC
CDR3aa: CASSDRGGTGGFMNEQFF

j_gene: TRBJ2-2
d_gene: NA
abundance: medium-sized
v_gene: TRBV12-3/TRBV12-4
CDR3nt: TGTGCCAGCAGTCCTACAGGGGAGGTCGCCGGGGAGCTGTTTTTT
CDR3aa: CASSPTGEVAGELFF

j_gene: TRBJ2-1
d_gene: TRBD1
abundance: few
v_gene: TRBV18
CDR3nt: TGTGCCAGCTCACAACGCATTACACAGGGGGCCCATGAGCAGTTCTTC
CDR3aa: CASSQRITQGAHEQFF